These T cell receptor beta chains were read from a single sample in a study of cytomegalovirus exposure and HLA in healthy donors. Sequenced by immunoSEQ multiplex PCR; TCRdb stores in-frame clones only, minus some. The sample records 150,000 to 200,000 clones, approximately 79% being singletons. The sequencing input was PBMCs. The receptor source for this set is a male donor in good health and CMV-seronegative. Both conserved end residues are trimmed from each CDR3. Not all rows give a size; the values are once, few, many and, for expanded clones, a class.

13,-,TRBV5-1,ASSLSQGAYNEQF
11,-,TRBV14,ASSQQTGEGYT
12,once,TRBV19,ASSIPVGTGELF
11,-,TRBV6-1,ASGDSPPYEQY
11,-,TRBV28,ASRPYRNQPQH
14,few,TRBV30,AWSPRTYSYNSPLH
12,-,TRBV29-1,SVGHSGAQETQY
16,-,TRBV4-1,ASSQERGKTATNEKLF
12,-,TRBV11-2,ASSRGQGWGEQY
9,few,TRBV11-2,ASSFVLTQH
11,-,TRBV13,ASSSGENGELF
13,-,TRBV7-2,ASTVSGGGYNEQF
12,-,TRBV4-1,ASSEAPAGNTIY
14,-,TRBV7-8,ASSLDGGFSTDTQY
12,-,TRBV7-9,ASSLAGTYNEQF
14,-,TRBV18,ASSPFIQAGGEKLF
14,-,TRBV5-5,ASSQDRAPYNSPLH